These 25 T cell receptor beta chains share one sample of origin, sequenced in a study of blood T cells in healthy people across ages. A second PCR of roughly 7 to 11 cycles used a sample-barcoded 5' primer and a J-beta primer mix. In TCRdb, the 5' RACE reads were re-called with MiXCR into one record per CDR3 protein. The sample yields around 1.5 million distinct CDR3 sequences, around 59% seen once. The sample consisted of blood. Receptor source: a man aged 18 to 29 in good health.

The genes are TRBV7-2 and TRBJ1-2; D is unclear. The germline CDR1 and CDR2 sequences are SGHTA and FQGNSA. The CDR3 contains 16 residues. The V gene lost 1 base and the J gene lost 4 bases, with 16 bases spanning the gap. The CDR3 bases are TGTGCCAGCAGCTTAGATTTTGCAGACCCGTTCTATGGCTACACCTTC. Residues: CASSLDFADPFYGYTF.

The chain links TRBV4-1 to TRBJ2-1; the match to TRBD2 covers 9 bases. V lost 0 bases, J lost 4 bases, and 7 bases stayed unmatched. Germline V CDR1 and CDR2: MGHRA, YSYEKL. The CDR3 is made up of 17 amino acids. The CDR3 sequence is CASSQDISSGGYNEQFF. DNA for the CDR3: TGCGCCAGCAGCCAAGATATATCCAGCGGGGGGTACAATGAGCAGTTCTTC.

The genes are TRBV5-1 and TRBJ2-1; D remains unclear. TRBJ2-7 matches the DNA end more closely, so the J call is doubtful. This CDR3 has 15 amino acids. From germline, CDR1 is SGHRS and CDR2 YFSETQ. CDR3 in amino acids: CASSLGEIGYYEQYF. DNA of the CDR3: TGCGCCAGCAGCTTGGGAGAAATCGGATACTACGAGCAGTACTTC.

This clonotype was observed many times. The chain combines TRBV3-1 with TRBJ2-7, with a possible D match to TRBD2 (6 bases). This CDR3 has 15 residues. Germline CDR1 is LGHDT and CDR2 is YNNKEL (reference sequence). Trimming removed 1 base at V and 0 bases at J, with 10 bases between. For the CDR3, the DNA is TGTGCCAGCAGCCAAGGGCGGGATCTCTCCTACGAGCAGTACTTC. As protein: CASSQGRDLSYEQYF.

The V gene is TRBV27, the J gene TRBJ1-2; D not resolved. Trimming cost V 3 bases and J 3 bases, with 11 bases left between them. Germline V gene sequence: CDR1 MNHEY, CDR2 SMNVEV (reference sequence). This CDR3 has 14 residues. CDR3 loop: CASSFSAGHYGYTF. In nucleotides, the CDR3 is TGTGCCAGCAGTTTTTCGGCAGGTCACTATGGCTACACCTTC.

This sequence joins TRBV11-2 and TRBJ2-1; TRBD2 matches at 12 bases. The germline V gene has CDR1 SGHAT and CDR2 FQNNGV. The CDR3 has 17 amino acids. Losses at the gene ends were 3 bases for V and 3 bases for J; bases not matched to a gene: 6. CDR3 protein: CASSFTVLAGGYNEQFF. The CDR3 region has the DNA TGTGCCAGCAGCTTTACTGTACTAGCGGGGGGCTACAATGAGCAGTTCTTC.

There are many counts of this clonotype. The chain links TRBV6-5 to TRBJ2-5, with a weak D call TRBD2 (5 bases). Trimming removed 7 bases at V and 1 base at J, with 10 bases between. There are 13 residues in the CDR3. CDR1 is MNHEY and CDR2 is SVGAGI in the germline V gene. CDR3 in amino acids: CASTRTFQETQYF. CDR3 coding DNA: TGTGCCAGCACCCGGACTTTCCAAGAGACCCAGTACTTC.

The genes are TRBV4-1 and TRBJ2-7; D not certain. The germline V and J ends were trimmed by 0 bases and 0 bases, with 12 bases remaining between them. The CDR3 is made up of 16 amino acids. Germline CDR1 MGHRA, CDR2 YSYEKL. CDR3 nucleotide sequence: TGCGCCAGCAGCCAAGATCGGCGGAGTTTCTCCTACGAGCAGTACTTC. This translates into CASSQDRRSFSYEQYF.

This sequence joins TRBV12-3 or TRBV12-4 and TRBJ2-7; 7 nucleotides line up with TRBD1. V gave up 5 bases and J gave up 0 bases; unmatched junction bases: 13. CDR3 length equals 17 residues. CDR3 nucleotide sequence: TGTGCCAGCAGTCGAAATGCCGGGACAGATAGCTCCTACGAGCAGTACTTC. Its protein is CASSRNAGTDSSYEQYF.

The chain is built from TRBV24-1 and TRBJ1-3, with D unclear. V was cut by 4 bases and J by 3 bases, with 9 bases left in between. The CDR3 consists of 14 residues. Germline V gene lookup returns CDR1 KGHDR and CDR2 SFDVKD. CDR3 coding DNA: TGTGCCACCAGTGACCCGGGCGATGGAAACACCATATATTTT. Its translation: CATSDPGDGNTIYF.

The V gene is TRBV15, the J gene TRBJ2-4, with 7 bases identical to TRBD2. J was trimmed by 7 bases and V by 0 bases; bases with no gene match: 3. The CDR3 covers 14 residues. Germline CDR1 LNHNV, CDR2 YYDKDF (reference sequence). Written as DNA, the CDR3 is TGTGCCACCAGCAGAGACCTAGCGGATAACATTCAGTACTTC. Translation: CATSRDLADNIQYF.

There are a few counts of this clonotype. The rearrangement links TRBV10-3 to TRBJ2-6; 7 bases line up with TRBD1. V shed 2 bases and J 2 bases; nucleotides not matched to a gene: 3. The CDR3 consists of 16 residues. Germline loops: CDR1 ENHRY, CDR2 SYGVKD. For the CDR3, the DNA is TGTGCCATCAGTGAGACCGACAGGGCTGGGGCCAACGTCCTGACTTTC. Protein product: CAISETDRAGANVLTF.

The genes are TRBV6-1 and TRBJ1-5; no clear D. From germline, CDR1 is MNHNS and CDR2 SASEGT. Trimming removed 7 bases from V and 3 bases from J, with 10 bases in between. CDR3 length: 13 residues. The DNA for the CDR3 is TGTGCCAGCACCATAAACCCCAATCAGCCCCAGCATTTT. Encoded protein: CASTINPNQPQHF.

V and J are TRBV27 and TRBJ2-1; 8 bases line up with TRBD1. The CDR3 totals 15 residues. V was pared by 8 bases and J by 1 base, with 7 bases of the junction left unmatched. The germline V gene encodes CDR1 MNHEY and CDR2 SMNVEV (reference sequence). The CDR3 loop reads CASRTGGFSYNEQFF. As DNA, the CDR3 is TGTGCCAGCCGAACAGGGGGGTTTTCCTACAATGAGCAGTTCTTC.

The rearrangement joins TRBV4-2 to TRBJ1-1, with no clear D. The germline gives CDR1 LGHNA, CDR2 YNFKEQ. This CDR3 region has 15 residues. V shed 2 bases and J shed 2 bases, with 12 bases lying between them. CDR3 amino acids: CASSQSGGVNTEAFF. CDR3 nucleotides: TGTGCCAGCAGCCAAAGTGGCGGGGTTAACACTGAAGCTTTCTTT.

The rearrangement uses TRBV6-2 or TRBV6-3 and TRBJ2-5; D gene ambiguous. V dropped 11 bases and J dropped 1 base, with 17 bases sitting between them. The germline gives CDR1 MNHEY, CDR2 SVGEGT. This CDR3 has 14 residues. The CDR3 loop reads CASKYSFGQETQYF. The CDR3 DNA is TGTGCCTCAAAATACAGCTTTGGCCAAGAGACCCAGTACTTC.

CDR3 nucleotides: TGTGCCAGCACCAGGACAGGGGGCGGGAATGAGCAGTTCTTC. This translates into CASTRTGGGNEQFF. The chain employs TRBV6-2 or TRBV6-3 and TRBJ2-1, with TRBD1 matching over 11 bases. CDR3 length: 14 residues. The J segment lost 7 bases and the V segment lost 7 bases, leaving 6 bases of the junction unmatched. Germline V lookup: CDR1 MNHEY, CDR2 SVGEGT.

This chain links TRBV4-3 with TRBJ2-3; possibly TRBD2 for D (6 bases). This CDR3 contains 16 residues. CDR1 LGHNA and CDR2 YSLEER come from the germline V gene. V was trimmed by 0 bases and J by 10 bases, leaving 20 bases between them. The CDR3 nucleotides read TGCGCCAGCAGCCAAGATCCTCGGGGGACTGGCCAATCGCAGTATTTT. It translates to CASSQDPRGTGQSQYF.

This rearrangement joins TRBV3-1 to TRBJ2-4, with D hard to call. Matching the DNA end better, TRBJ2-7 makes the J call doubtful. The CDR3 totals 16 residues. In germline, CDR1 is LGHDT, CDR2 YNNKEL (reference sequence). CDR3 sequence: CASSQDWTPLTYEQYF. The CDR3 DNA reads TGTGCCAGCAGCCAAGATTGGACCCCGCTCACCTACGAGCAGTACTTC.

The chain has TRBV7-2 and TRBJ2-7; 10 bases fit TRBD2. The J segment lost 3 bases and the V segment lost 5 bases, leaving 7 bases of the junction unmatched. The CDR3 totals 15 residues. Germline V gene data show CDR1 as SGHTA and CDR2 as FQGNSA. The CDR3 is CASSSSGGTYYEQYF. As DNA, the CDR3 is TGTGCCAGCAGCAGTAGCGGGGGGACGTACTACGAGCAGTACTTC.

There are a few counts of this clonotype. Written as DNA, the CDR3 is TGCAGTGCTAGAGTTGGTTGGGGGGCTCAGAGCTCCTACAATGAGCAGTTCTTC. Translated: CSARVGWGAQSSYNEQFF. This chain joins TRBV20-1 and TRBJ2-1; the D gene could be TRBD1 or TRBD2 (6 bases each). The ends were cut back, 1 base at V and 0 bases at J, with 19 bases in the middle. Per germline, CDR1 DFQATT and CDR2 SNEGSKA (reference sequence). This CDR3 is built from 18 residues.

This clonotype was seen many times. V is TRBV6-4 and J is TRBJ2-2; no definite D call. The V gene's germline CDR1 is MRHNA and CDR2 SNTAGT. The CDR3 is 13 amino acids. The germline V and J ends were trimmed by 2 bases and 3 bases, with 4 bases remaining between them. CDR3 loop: CASSDGYTGELFF. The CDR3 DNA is TGTGCCAGCAGTGACGGGTACACCGGGGAGCTGTTTTTT.

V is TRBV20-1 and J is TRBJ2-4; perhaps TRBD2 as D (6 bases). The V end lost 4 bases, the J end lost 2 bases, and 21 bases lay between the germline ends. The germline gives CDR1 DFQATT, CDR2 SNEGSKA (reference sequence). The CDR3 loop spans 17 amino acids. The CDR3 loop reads CSAMAGLRRGTKNIQYF. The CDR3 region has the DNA TGCAGTGCTATGGCAGGGCTACGTCGGGGGACCAAAAACATTCAGTACTTC.

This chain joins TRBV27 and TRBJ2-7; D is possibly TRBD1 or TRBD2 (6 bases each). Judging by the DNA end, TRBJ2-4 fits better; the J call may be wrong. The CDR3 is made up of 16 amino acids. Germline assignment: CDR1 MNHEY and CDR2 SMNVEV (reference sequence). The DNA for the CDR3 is TGTGCCAGCAGCCCCACGGGGGCAGTCTCGATGAACATTCAGTACTTC. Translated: CASSPTGAVSMNIQYF.

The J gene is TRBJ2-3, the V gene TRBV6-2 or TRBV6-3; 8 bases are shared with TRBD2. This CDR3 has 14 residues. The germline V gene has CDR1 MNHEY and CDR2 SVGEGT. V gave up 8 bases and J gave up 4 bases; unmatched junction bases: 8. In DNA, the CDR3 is TGTGCCAGCCTAGGCGGGAGGAGGGCAGATACGCAGTATTTT. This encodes CASLGGRRADTQYF.